The 15 T cell receptor beta chains listed next were all sequenced from one sample in a study of technical replicates of blood from a few donors. Generated by immunoSEQ multiplex PCR, the TCRdb table keeps only in-frame clones and is missing some. The sample carries over 10,000 clones, approximately 86% recorded once. The sequenced material came from PBMCs. All receptors derive from a human donor in good health.

CDR3 in DNA: TGTGCCAGCAGCTTAGAATCCACAGGGGGTAACTATGGCTACACCTTC. Protein product: CASSLESTGGNYGYTF. This chain uses TRBV7-6 with TRBJ1-2, with 8 nucleotides matching TRBD1. Germline lookup yields CDR1 SGHVS and CDR2 FNYEAQ. The V and J ends lost 1 base and 1 base, in that order; junction bases with no gene match: 5. This CDR3 has 16 amino acids.

The chain carries TRBV6-5 and TRBJ1-4; tentatively, D is TRBD1 (6 bases). The CDR3 extends over 12 amino acids. Germline assignment: CDR1 MNHEY and CDR2 SVGAGI. Trimming cost V 5 bases and J 11 bases, with 12 bases left between them. As DNA, the CDR3 is TGTGCCAGCAGTCAGGGACACGCCAAACTGTTTTTT. It translates to CASSQGHAKLFF.

The chain is built from TRBV13 and TRBJ2-5; tentative D call: TRBD2 (7 bases). The germline V and J ends were trimmed by 2 bases and 3 bases, with 10 bases remaining between them. Germline CDR1 reads PRHDT; CDR2 reads FYEKMQ (reference sequence). There are 14 residues in the CDR3. CDR3 protein: CASSLRGGEETQYF. The CDR3, as DNA: TGTGCCAGCAGCTTAAGGGGGGGCGAAGAGACCCAGTACTTC.

V and J are TRBV5-1 and TRBJ2-3; a weak D match, TRBD2 (6 bases). The CDR3 spans 14 residues. Trimming removed 7 bases at V and 5 bases at J, with 17 bases between. Looked up from germline, CDR1 is SGHRS and CDR2 is YFSETQ. The DNA for the CDR3 is TGCGCCAGCCGGATAGGCCCAGCGGGAGATACGCAGTATTTT. It specifies CASRIGPAGDTQYF.

The J gene is TRBJ2-3, the V gene TRBV10-2, with D maybe TRBD1 (5 bases). The V gene lost 6 bases and the J gene lost 0 bases, with 10 bases spanning the gap. The CDR3 extends over 14 amino acids. The germline CDR1 and CDR2 sequences are WSHSY and SAAADI. The CDR3: CASRTATSTDTQYF. The DNA for the CDR3 is TGCGCCAGCAGGACAGCCACTAGCACAGATACGCAGTATTTT.

The chain joins TRBV4-1 to TRBJ2-5, with 8 bases lining up with TRBD2. The CDR3 has 16 amino acids. Germline V gene lookup returns CDR1 MGHRA and CDR2 YSYEKL. V lost 0 bases to trimming and J lost 1 base; unmatched junction nucleotides: 4. CDR3 nucleotides: TGCGCCAGCAGCCAAGAACACGGACTAGCCCAAGAGACCCAGTACTTC. As protein: CASSQEHGLAQETQYF.

This clone was detected only a few times. The chain carries TRBV19 and TRBJ1-5; 10 nucleotides match TRBD1. Germline V gene data show CDR1 as LNHDA and CDR2 as SQIVND (reference sequence). This CDR3 contains 16 residues. The J segment lost 6 bases and the V segment lost 7 bases, leaving 12 bases of the junction unmatched. Here the CDR3 reads CASTSPGQGFVQPQHF. In DNA, the CDR3 is TGTGCCAGTACCTCCCCGGGACAGGGGTTTGTTCAGCCCCAGCATTTT.

The rearrangement links TRBV11-2 to TRBJ2-7; a possible D gene is TRBD1 (6 bases). Germline CDR1 and CDR2: SGHAT and FQNNGV. With 5 bases removed from V and 2 bases from J, the gap between germline ends came to 22 bases. CDR3 size: 17 residues. CDR3 sequence reads: CASSPSSWGLSTYEQYF. DNA for the CDR3: TGTGCCAGCAGCCCGTCGAGCTGGGGGCTAAGCACCTACGAGCAGTACTTC.

J is TRBJ2-7 and V is TRBV28; 12 positions agree with TRBD2. This CDR3 comprises 16 residues. With 5 bases clipped from V and 7 bases from J, the junction kept 12 bases outside the gene matches. Germline loops: CDR1 MDHEN, CDR2 SYDVKM. CDR3 amino acids: CASSPPRLAGAREQYF. For the CDR3, the DNA is TGTGCCAGCAGTCCTCCCAGACTAGCGGGAGCACGGGAGCAGTACTTC.

This rearrangement joins TRBV7-9 to TRBJ2-2, with 8 bases matching TRBD1. Looked up from germline, CDR1 is SEHNR and CDR2 is FQNEAQ (reference sequence). V lost 3 bases to trimming and J lost 2 bases; unmatched junction nucleotides: 2. The CDR3 is 15 amino acids. The CDR3: CASSFTGGNTGELFF. The CDR3 coding sequence is TGTGCCAGCAGCTTCACAGGGGGAAACACCGGGGAGCTGTTTTTT.

This clone was counted between two and nine times. This rearrangement joins TRBV5-1 to TRBJ2-7; 10 bases align to TRBD2. After removal of 4 bases from V and 3 bases from J, the junction contained 13 bases not matched to a gene. Germline CDR1 SGHRS, CDR2 YFSETQ. The CDR3 sequence is 17 residues long. The CDR3 region has the DNA TGCGCCAGCAGCCAGGGGACTAGCGCTCATCGGATCTACGAGCAGTACTTC. It codes for CASSQGTSAHRIYEQYF.

This clone has a single count. The J gene is TRBJ2-1, the V gene TRBV18; TRBD2 might be the D (7 bases). The germline V and J ends were trimmed by 4 bases and 2 bases, with 27 bases remaining between them. From germline, CDR1 is KGHSH and CDR2 LQKENI. The CDR3 length is 20 residues. The CDR3 DNA reads as TGTGCCAGCTCACACTACCCCGGGGACACGTCCGGGGGGCCCTACAATGAGCAGTTCTTC. Translation: CASSHYPGDTSGGPYNEQFF.

The gene calls are TRBV25-1 and TRBJ1-1, with D perhaps TRBD1 (6 bases). CDR3 size: 16 residues. The V gene's germline CDR1 is MGHDK and CDR2 SYGVNS. Trimming pared 5 bases from V and 1 base from J, leaving 17 bases between. The CDR3 nucleotides are TGTGCCAGCAGTCCACAGGGTCCGGGGAGGAACACTGAAGCTTTCTTT. Amino acids: CASSPQGPGRNTEAFF. Based on the CDR3 plus reference TRBV25-1 and TRBJ1-1, the full variable domain is EADIYQTPRYLVIGTGKKITLECSQTMGHDKMYWYQQDPGMELHLIHYSYGVNSTEKGDLSSESTVSRIRTEHFPLTLESARPSHTSQYLCASSPQGPGRNTEAFFGQGTRLTVV.

The chain joins TRBV30 to TRBJ1-5; no clear D. From germline, CDR1 is GTSNPN and CDR2 SVGIG (reference sequence). V was trimmed by 3 bases and J by 7 bases, leaving 16 bases between them. The CDR3 covers 14 residues. The CDR3 loop reads CAWSFKGRRQPQHF. The CDR3 region has the DNA TGTGCCTGGAGCTTCAAAGGGAGGCGCCAGCCCCAGCATTTT.

The chain combines TRBV15 with TRBJ2-7; 14 bases agree with TRBD2. Germline loops: CDR1 LNHNV, CDR2 YYDKDF (reference sequence). This CDR3 contains 16 residues. The J segment lost 2 bases and the V segment lost 3 bases, leaving 3 bases of the junction unmatched. CDR3 in amino acids: CATSRTSGRATYEQYF. The CDR3 nucleotides are TGTGCCACCAGCAGGACTAGCGGGAGGGCCACCTACGAGCAGTACTTC.